This T cell receptor beta chain originates from a study of blood T cells in healthy people across ages. Study findings and constraints: TCR beta diversity, measured per million T cells, fell in a roughly linear way with age. Researchers said unsorted PBMCs prevented a conclusive naive versus antigen-experienced comparison.

Alongside a J-beta primer mix, a sample-barcoded 5' primer served in a second PCR lasting about 7 to 12 cycles. TCRdb redid the calling of the 5' RACE reads with MiXCR, one entry per CDR3 protein. The sample consists of hundreds of thousands of distinct CDR3 sequences, approximately 60% of them appearing once. Regarding this clonotype: Its antigen is still unknown.

V was shortened by 2 bases and J by 4 bases, with 13 bases between the two germline ends. The CDR3 length is 15 residues. The V gene's germline CDR1 is SGHTA and CDR2 FQGTGA. V gene TRBV7-3 combines with J gene TRBJ2-3; weak D call: TRBD2 (5 bases). The sequenced material came from blood. The receptor was isolated from a middle-aged man in good health. CDR3 region: CASSLQRGISDTQYF. CDR3 DNA sequence: TGTGCCAGCAGCTTACAACGGGGTATATCAGATACGCAGTATTTT. Using reference TRBV7-3 and TRBJ2-3 for the parts outside the CDR3, the full variable domain is GAGVSQTPSNKVTEKGKYVELRCDPISGHTALYWYRQSLGQGPEFLIYFQGTGAADDSGLPNDRFFAVRPEGSVSTLKIQRTERGDSAVYLCASSLQRGISDTQYFGPGTRLTVL.